A single T cell receptor (beta chain) is shown here with its context. PCR amplification relied on 60 Vbeta primers (plus 13 Jbeta primers). Produced via immunoSEQ multiplex PCR; TCRdb's table is partial and in-frame only. The repertoire table contains roughly 120,000 clones. Germline lookup yields CDR1 SGHRS and CDR2 YFSETQ. This CDR3 is 13 amino acids long. V shed 0 bases, J shed 8 bases, and the junction held 4 bases outside the gene matches. These data originate in a study of cytomegalovirus exposure and HLA in healthy donors. Everyone who donated was a healthy bone marrow donor. Sequenced sample: PBMCs. This clonotype was obtained from a man under 40 in good health and CMV-seronegative. The rearrangement uses TRBV5-1 and TRBJ1-1; 7 nucleotides agree with TRBD1. The CDR3 spells CASSLAVRGEAFF. The DNA for the CDR3 is TGCGCCAGCAGCTTGGCCGTCAGGGGGGAAGCTTTCTTT.